The T cell receptor (beta chain) described here comes from a study of T cell responses to AZD1222 COVID-19 vaccine. Findings and caveats of the study: Vaccine-associated CD4 TCRs ranged over spike, dominating at 160-218 and 743-854. Clonal diversity was possibly underestimated; the donors were predominantly white British and more often female. Close to half of spike-specific TCRs reportedly recognize unmutated variant regions.

Assay used: immunoSEQ multiplex PCR; TCRdb lists only in-frame clones, some missing. The table lists approximately 85,000 clones, roughly nine tenths of them singletons. J gave up 7 bases and V 3 bases, and 11 bases lay outside the gene matches. The CDR3 extends over 16 amino acids. Germline V CDR1 and CDR2: SGHRS, YFSETQ. About this clone: What it binds is unknown.

The gene calls are TRBV5-1 and TRBJ2-1, with 9 bases that match TRBD1. The receptor was derived from an adult in good health. The material was peripheral blood, obtained on day 0 of AZD1222 vaccination. The DNA of the CDR3 is TGCGCCAGCAGCTCGACCGGGACAGGGCTTTGGAATGAGCAGTTCTTC. It yields the protein CASSSTGTGLWNEQFF. Combining the CDR3 with reference TRBV5-1 and TRBJ2-1 gives the whole variable domain KAGVTQTPRYLIKTRGQQVTLSCSPISGHRSVSWYQQTPGQGLQFLFEYFSETQRNKGNFPGRFSGRQFSNSRSEMNVSTLELGDSALYLCASSSTGTGLWNEQFFGPGTRLTVL.